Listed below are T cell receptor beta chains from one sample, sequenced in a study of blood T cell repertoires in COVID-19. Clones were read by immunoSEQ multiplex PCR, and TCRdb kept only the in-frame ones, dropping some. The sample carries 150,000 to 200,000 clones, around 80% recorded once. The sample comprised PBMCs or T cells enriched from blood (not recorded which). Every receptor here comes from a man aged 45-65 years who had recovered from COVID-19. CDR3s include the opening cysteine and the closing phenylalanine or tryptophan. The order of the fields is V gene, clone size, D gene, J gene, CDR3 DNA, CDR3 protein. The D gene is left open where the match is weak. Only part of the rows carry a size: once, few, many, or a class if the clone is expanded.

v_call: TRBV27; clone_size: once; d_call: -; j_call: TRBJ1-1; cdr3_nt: TGTGCCAGCAGCCAAACCCCAAAACTTATGGAAGCTTTCTTT; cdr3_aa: CASSQTPKLMEAFF
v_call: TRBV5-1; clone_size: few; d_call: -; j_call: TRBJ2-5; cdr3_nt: TGCGCCAGCAGCCTGGCAGGGCAGGACCAAGAGACCCAGTACTTC; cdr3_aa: CASSLAGQDQETQYF
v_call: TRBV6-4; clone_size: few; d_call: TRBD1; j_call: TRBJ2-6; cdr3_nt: TGTGCCACCTTGGACAGGACCCCGCCGCGAGCCAACGTCCTGACTTTC; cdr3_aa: CATLDRTPPRANVLTF
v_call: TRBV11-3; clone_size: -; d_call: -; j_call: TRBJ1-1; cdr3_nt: TGTGCCAGCAGCTTAGGCCCTTCTTCCTCGGGAGCTTTCTTT; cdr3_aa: CASSLGPSSSGAFF
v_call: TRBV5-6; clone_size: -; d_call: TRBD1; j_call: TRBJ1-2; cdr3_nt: TGTGCCAGCAGCCAGACCGGGACAGTCGTTAGGGCTGGCTACACCTTC; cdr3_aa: CASSQTGTVVRAGYTF
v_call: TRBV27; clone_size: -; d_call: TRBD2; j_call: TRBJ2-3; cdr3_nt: TGTGCCAGCAGTCCACGGACTAGCGGGCCCACTAGCACAGATACGCAGTATTTT; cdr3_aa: CASSPRTSGPTSTDTQYF
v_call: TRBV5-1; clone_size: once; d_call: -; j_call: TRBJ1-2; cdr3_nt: TGCGCCAGCAGGGAACAGGAAGCTAACTATGGCTACACCTTC; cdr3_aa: CASREQEANYGYTF
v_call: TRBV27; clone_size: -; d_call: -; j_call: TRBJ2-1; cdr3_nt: TGTGCCAGCCTAATCAGGGCGGGACGCTCCTACAATGAGCAGTTCTTC; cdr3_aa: CASLIRAGRSYNEQFF
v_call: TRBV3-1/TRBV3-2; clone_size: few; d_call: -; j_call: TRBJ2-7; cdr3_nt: TGTGCCAGCAGCCCAGGGCCGCCCTACGAGCAGTACTTC; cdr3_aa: CASSPGPPYEQYF
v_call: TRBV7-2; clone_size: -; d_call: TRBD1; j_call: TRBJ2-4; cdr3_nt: TGTGCCAGCAGCTTAAGCACAGGGGGGTCGGGAAACATTCAGTACTTC; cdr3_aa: CASSLSTGGSGNIQYF
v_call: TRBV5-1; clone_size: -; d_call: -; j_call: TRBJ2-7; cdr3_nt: TGCGCCAGCAGCTTGGAGGGGATGTCGGGCGAGCAGTACTTC; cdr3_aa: CASSLEGMSGEQYF
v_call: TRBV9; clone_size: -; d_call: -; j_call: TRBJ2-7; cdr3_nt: TGTGCCAGCAGCGTAGGGAGGGGCTCCTACGAGCAGTACTTC; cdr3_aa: CASSVGRGSYEQYF
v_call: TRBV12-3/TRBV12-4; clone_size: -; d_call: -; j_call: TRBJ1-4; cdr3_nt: TGTGCCAGCAGTGTAAGGGGCCGGGGGGAACTGTTTTTT; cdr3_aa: CASSVRGRGELFF
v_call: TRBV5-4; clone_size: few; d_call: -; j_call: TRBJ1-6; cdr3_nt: TGTGCCAGCAGCGCGCGACTTCAGGGTGGGCATCCTGCCCTCCACTTT; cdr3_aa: CASSARLQGGHPALHF
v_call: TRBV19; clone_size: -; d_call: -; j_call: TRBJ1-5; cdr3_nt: TGTGCCAGTAGTATAGCGAGTCCACGGGAACCCCAGCATTTT; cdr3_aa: CASSIASPREPQHF
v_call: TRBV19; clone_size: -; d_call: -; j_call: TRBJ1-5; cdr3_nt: TGTGCCAGTAGGGTCAGGGGAGATCAGCCCCAGCATTTT; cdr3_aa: CASRVRGDQPQHF
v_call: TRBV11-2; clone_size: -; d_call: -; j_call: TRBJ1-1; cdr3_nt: TGTGCCAGCAGCTCTGGACACCAACGGATGAACACTGAAGCTTTCTTT; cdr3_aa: CASSSGHQRMNTEAFF
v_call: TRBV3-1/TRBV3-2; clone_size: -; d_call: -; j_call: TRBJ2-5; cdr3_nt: TGTGCCAGCAGCCAAAGGGGGCAAGAGACCCAGTACTTC; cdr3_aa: CASSQRGQETQYF
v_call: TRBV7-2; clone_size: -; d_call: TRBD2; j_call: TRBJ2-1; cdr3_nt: TGTGCCAGCAGCGCACAGGGACTAGCGGGGGGGCAGTTCTTC; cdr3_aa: CASSAQGLAGGQFF
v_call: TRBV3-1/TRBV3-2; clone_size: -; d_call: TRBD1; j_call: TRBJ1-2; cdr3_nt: TGTGCCAGCAGCCAAGCTCCCGGACAGGGCGCCTATGGCTACACCTTC; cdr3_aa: CASSQAPGQGAYGYTF
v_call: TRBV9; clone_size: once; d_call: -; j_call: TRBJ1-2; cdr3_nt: TGTGCCAGCAGCGCTCCTCCTCGGGACACGAGTTTCTCCAACTATGGCTACACCTTC; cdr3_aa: CASSAPPRDTSFSNYGYTF